The clone carrying this TCR beta chain occurred a few times. Antigen specificity is unknown. The data were taken from a study of early T cells in non-severe SARS-CoV-2 infection. Overall study context: RNA in bulk from unsorted whole blood was sequenced, and chains were unpaired.

The CDR3 has 21 amino acids. CDR1 is SGHVS, CDR2 FNYEAQ, per germline. Trimming stripped 1 base from V and 6 bases from J, with 31 bases between. Study-wide points: There was a bias toward anti-spike CD8 responses in VDJdb matching, which missed private and CD4 specificities.

Unique molecular identifiers tagged individual cDNA molecules. TCRdb called the 5' RACE reads again in MiXCR, with one record for every CDR3 protein. The table records approximately 50,000 distinct CDR3 sequences, approximately 8% of them present only once. This receptor was identified in an adult who was a healthcare worker with PCR-confirmed SARS-CoV-2 infection or an uninfected control (not recorded which). Material: whole blood. This chain connects TRBV7-6 to TRBJ2-1; perhaps TRBD2 as D (7 bases). In nucleotides, the CDR3 is TGTGCCAGCAGCTTAGTACGAAACGGCAGGGGACTACTAATGGGGTTCAATGAGCAGTTCTTC. Its protein product is CASSLVRNGRGLLMGFNEQFF.